This is a list of T cell receptor beta chains from one sample in a study of cytomegalovirus exposure and HLA in healthy donors. Clones were sequenced by immunoSEQ multiplex PCR, and TCRdb holds only the in-frame ones, with some missing. The sample records 60,000 to 85,000 clones, around 69% being singletons. The sequencing sample was made of PBMCs. These receptors originate from a human donor in good health. Each CDR3 is given with its conserved first and last residue. The D gene is left open where the match is weak. Not every row has a clone size; where given, it reads once, few, many or a size class.

V gene	clone size	J gene	D gene	CDR3 DNA	CDR3 protein
TRBV5-1	-	TRBJ2-2	TRBD1	TGCGCCAGCAGCTTTTACAGGGGTTCCACCGGGGAGCTGTTTTTT	CASSFYRGSTGELFF
TRBV15	-	TRBJ1-2	TRBD1	TGTGCCACCAGCAGAGCGCGGACAGGGGCCTATGGCTACACCTTC	CATSRARTGAYGYTF
TRBV4-2	-	TRBJ2-7	TRBD1	TGTGCCAGCAGCCCGTCGGACAGGGGGTATCCCTACGAGCAGTACTTC	CASSPSDRGYPYEQYF
TRBV30	few	TRBJ1-1	TRBD1	TGTGCCTGGAGTGTAAGGGACAGATATAACACTGAAGCTTTCTTT	CAWSVRDRYNTEAFF
TRBV6-5	-	TRBJ1-3	-	TGTGCCAGCAAGCGCCAGTACGCTGGAAACACCATATATTTT	CASKRQYAGNTIYF
TRBV10-3	-	TRBJ1-1	-	TGTGCCATCAGTGGACAGGCTCTGAACACTGAAGCTTTCTTT	CAISGQALNTEAFF
TRBV6-5	-	TRBJ1-3	-	TGTGCCAGCAGTCCTTCCTCTGGAAACACCATATATTTT	CASSPSSGNTIYF
TRBV5-1	few	TRBJ1-1	-	TGCGCCAGCAGCGGGTTGGGGGGGGAGACTGAAGCTTTCTTT	CASSGLGGETEAFF
TRBV25-1	-	TRBJ2-7	-	TGTGCCAGCAGTGGCCTTAGGGGACACACTTCTTCCTACGAGCAGTACTTC	CASSGLRGHTSSYEQYF
TRBV27	-	TRBJ2-7	-	TGTGCCAGCAGGGACGAGGGGGGGGGAGTGGAGCAGTACTTC	CASRDEGGGVEQYF
TRBV28	-	TRBJ1-5	-	TGTGCCAGCGTCACAGGGCCCAATCAGCCCCAGCATTTT	CASVTGPNQPQHF
TRBV27	-	TRBJ1-4	-	TGTGCCAGCAGTTCGAGACAGAATGAAAAACTGTTTTTT	CASSSRQNEKLFF
TRBV6-5	-	TRBJ1-1	-	TGTGCCAGCAGTCCATCCAGGGTGGGGATCACTGAAGCTTTCTTT	CASSPSRVGITEAFF
TRBV18	-	TRBJ1-5	-	TGTGCCAGCTCACCTTATAGCAATCAGCCCCAGCATTTT	CASSPYSNQPQHF
TRBV27	-	TRBJ2-7	-	TGTGCCAGCAGTGCGACAGGTCTCGAGCAGTACTTC	CASSATGLEQYF
TRBV6-5	-	TRBJ1-1	TRBD1	TGTGCCAGCAGATTACAGGGGAATACTGAAGCTTTCTTT	CASRLQGNTEAFF
TRBV10-3	-	TRBJ1-4	-	TGTGCCATCGGGGGGGAACCCGGTGAAAAACTGTTTTTT	CAIGGEPGEKLFF
TRBV19	once	TRBJ2-5	-	TGTGCCAGTAGTAGGGATCCCGTAGGGACTGAGACCCAGTACTTC	CASSRDPVGTETQYF
TRBV27	-	TRBJ1-1	-	TGTGCCAGCAGTTCCGGGACGGGAGGAGGTGAAGCTTTCTTT	CASSSGTGGGEAFF
TRBV5-1	few	TRBJ1-1	-	TGCGCCAGCAGTTTTCCAGGGAACACTGAAGCTTTCTTT	CASSFPGNTEAFF
TRBV30	-	TRBJ1-2	TRBD1	TGTGCCTGGAGTGCCTGGGGACAGCCTAACTATGGCTACACCTTC	CAWSAWGQPNYGYTF
TRBV27	-	TRBJ2-7	-	TGTGCCAGCAGTTCGCGCGGTTTCTCCTACGAGCAGTACTTC	CASSSRGFSYEQYF
TRBV5-1	-	TRBJ1-1	-	TGCGCCAGCAGCTATAGACGGAGGCCAGAGCAGAACACTGAAGCTTTCTTT	CASSYRRRPEQNTEAFF
TRBV2	-	TRBJ1-4	-	TGTGCCAGCAGTAAGGAGGGAAGGGAAAAACTGTTTTTT	CASSKEGREKLFF
TRBV7-9	-	TRBJ1-1	-	TGTGCCAGCAGCTCCGAGCAGGCAGACACTGAAGCTTTCTTT	CASSSEQADTEAFF
TRBV10-1	-	TRBJ2-1	-	TGCGCCAGCAGTGAGGAGACTACCTACAATGAGCAGTTCTTC	CASSEETTYNEQFF
TRBV29-1	-	TRBJ2-1	TRBD2	TGCAGCCTAGCGGCGACTAGCGGGATGGGAAATGAGCAGTTCTTC	CSLAATSGMGNEQFF
TRBV18	few	TRBJ2-2	-	TGTGCCAGCTCACCAAAACAGCAGAACACCGGGGAGCTGTTTTTT	CASSPKQQNTGELFF
TRBV6-5	few	TRBJ1-5	-	TGTGCCAGCAGCCCAGGAGGGGAGAACAATCAGCCCCAGCATTTT	CASSPGGENNQPQHF
TRBV11-2	-	TRBJ2-7	-	TGTGCCAGCAGCTTAGATCTAGGTAGCGGAGCCTACGAGCAGTACTTC	CASSLDLGSGAYEQYF
TRBV5-4	-	TRBJ2-2	TRBD2	TGTGCCAGCAGCTCGGGACTAGCGGGCGCGAACACCGGGGAGCTGTTTTTT	CASSSGLAGANTGELFF
TRBV6-1	-	TRBJ2-1	-	TGTGCCAGCGGGGCAAATTCCTACAATGAGCAGTTCTTC	CASGANSYNEQFF
TRBV6-1	-	TRBJ2-7	TRBD2	TGTGCCAGCAGTGAAATAGGTAGGGGTCTAGCGGGTCCACTCTCCTACGAGCAGTACTTC	CASSEIGRGLAGPLSYEQYF
TRBV6-1	once	TRBJ1-6	-	TGTGCCAGCAGTGTCACAGGGCCCGCTGGGACCTCACCCCTCCACTTT	CASSVTGPAGTSPLHF
TRBV28	few	TRBJ2-1	TRBD2	TGTGCCAGCAGAACGACCGTTACTAGCGGGAGTTACAATGAGCAGTTCTTC	CASRTTVTSGSYNEQFF
TRBV2	-	TRBJ2-3	-	TGTGCCAGCAGTGTCCCCTTCGACGTACAGAGCACAGATACGCAGTATTTT	CASSVPFDVQSTDTQYF
TRBV28	-	TRBJ2-7	TRBD1	TGTGCCAGCAGTTTATCCGGGACAGGCTCCTACGAGCAGTACTTC	CASSLSGTGSYEQYF
TRBV6-4	-	TRBJ2-1	TRBD2	TGTGCCAGCAGTGAAACCCCTTGGACTAGCGGAATCTCCTACAATGAGCAGTTCTTC	CASSETPWTSGISYNEQFF
TRBV28	-	TRBJ1-1	-	TGTGCCAGCAGGGGACATGGTAACACTGAAGCTTTCTTT	CASRGHGNTEAFF
TRBV11-3	few	TRBJ2-2	TRBD1	TGTGCCAGCAGGTGGACAGGGGATACCGGGGAGCTGTTTTTT	CASRWTGDTGELFF
TRBV6-1	-	TRBJ1-1	TRBD1	TGTGCCAGCCGTACCTACAGGGGATCGAACACTGAAGCTTTCTTT	CASRTYRGSNTEAFF
TRBV5-5	-	TRBJ2-2	-	TGTGCCAGCAGCTTGATTGGGGGGACCGGGGAGCTGTTTTTT	CASSLIGGTGELFF
TRBV7-2	-	TRBJ2-7	-	TGTGCCAGCAGCTTCGGCGGCTCCTACGAGCAGTACTTC	CASSFGGSYEQYF